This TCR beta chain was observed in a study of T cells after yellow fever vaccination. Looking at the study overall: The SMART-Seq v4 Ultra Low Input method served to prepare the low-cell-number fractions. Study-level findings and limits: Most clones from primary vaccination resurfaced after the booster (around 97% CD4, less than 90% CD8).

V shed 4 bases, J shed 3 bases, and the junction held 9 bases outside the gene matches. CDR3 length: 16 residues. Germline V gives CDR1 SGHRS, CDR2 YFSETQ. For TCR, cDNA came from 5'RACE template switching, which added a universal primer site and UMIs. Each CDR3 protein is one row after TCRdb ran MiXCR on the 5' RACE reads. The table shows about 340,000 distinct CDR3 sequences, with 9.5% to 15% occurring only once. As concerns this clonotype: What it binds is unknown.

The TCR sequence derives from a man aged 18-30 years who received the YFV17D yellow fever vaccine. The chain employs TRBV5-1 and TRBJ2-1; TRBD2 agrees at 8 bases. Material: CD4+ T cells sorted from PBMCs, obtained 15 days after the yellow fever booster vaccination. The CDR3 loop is CASSLLSGGGYNEQFF. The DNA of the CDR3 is TGCGCCAGCAGCCTGTTGAGCGGGGGAGGCTACAATGAGCAGTTCTTC.